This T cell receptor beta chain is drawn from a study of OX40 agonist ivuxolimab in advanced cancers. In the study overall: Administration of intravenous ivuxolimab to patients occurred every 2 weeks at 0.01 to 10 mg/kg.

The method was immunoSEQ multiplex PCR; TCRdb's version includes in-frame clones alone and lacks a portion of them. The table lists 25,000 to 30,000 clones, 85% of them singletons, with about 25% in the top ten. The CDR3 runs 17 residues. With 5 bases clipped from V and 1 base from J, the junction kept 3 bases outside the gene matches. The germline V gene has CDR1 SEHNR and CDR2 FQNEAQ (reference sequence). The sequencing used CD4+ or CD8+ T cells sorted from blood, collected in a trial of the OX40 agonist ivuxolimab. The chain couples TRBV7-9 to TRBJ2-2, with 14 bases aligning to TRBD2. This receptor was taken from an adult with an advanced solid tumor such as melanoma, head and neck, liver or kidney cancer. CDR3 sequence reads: CASSRTSGGLNTGELFF. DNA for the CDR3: TGTGCCAGCAGCCGGACTAGCGGGGGGTTGAACACCGGGGAGCTGTTTTTT.